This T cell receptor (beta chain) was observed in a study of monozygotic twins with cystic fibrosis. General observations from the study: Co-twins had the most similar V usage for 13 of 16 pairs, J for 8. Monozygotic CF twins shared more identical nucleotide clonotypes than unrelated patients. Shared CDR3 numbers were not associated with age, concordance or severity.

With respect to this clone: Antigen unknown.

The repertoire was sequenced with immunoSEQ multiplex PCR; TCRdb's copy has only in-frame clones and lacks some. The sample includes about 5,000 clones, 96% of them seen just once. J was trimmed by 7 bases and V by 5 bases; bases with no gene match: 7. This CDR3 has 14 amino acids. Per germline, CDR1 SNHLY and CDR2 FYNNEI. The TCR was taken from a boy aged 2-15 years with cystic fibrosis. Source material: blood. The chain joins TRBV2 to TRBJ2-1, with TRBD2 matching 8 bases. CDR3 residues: CASSRNSGVNEQFF. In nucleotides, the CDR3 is TGTGCCAGCAGTAGAAATAGCGGGGTGAATGAGCAGTTCTTC.